This T cell receptor beta chain was found in a study of low-dose radiotherapy and immunotherapy resistance in tumors. Across the study: Each two-week cycle included intravenous cyclophosphamide 200 mg/m2, given one day before radiation and immunotherapy. The study gave patients oral aspirin 300 mg daily for four cycles from cycle 1 day 1.

Specified time point: before trial treatment. Inclusion covered patients whose advanced solid tumors lacked tumor-infiltrating lymphocytes. V gave up 3 bases and J gave up 5 bases; unmatched junction bases: 10. The CDR3 length is 14 residues. Germline assignment: CDR1 DFQATT and CDR2 SNEGSKA (reference sequence). Primers targeting TRAV and TRBV primed first-strand cDNA, covering alpha and beta chains. Amplification of TCRs used a constant-region primer and V-primer adapter for roughly 20 PCR cycles. TCRdb processed the reads anew with MiXCR; each CDR3 protein has one entry. The sample lists 60,000 or so distinct CDR3 sequences, less than 30% occurring once. This clonotype was seen many times.

The V call is TRBV20-1, the J call TRBJ2-7; TRBD2 matches 7 bases. This TCR was sampled from a male donor with rectosigmoid adenocarcinoma. The sample in question was PBMCs, obtained before treatment. The CDR3, as DNA: TGCAGTGCTAGCGGGAGGACTCTGATTGACGAGCAGTACTTC. As protein: CSASGRTLIDEQYF.